The 19 T cell receptor beta chains presented below share a single source sample, sequenced in a study of OX40 agonist ivuxolimab in advanced cancers. The repertoire was sequenced with immunoSEQ multiplex PCR; TCRdb's copy has only in-frame clones and lacks some. The sample holds approximately 7,000 clones, 65% to 75% seen once. Sample: CD4+ or CD8+ T cells sorted from blood, taken in a trial of the OX40 agonist ivuxolimab. These receptors were obtained from an adult with an advanced solid tumor such as melanoma, head and neck, liver or kidney cancer.

J is TRBJ2-5 and V is TRBV18; D call uncertain. The DNA matches TRBJ2-7 better at its end, which makes the J call doubtful. CDR1 and CDR2 from the germline V gene are KGHSH and LQKENI. The CDR3 covers 16 residues. In nucleotides, the CDR3 is TGTGCCAGCTCACCAATGGAAGAGGAGTGGGACTACGAGCAGTACTTC. Translated: CASSPMEEEWDYEQYF.

The chain recombines TRBV6-5 with TRBJ2-1; D is undetermined. The germline CDR1 and CDR2 sequences are MNHEY and SVGAGI. This CDR3 is built from 13 residues. Trimming took off 5 bases at V and 7 bases at J, with 12 bases between the two ends. Written as DNA, the CDR3 is TGTGCCAGCAGTGGCGACATACAGAATGAGCAGTTCTTC. Its translation is CASSGDIQNEQFF.

The rearrangement uses TRBV6-5 and TRBJ2-5; D is uncertain. Germline CDR1 is MNHEY and CDR2 is SVGAGI. The V end lost 2 bases, the J end lost 5 bases, and 6 bases lay between the germline ends. The CDR3 spans 12 residues. The CDR3 DNA reads TGTGCCAGCAGTTACCCCGCGGAGACCCAGTACTTC. Residues: CASSYPAETQYF.

The rearrangement uses TRBV27 and TRBJ2-7; 7 bases fit TRBD2. CDR3 length: 15 residues. CDR1 and CDR2 (germline): MNHEY, SMNVEV (reference sequence). The trim removed 0 bases at V and 2 bases at J, leaving 4 bases unmatched. The CDR3 DNA sequence: TGTGCCAGCAGTTTATCAAGACTAGCAGCCTACGAGCAGTACTTC. Translated, it gives CASSLSRLAAYEQYF.

The gene calls are TRBV5-1 and TRBJ2-7; tentatively, D is TRBD1 (6 bases). Trimming left V 4 bases short and J 2 bases short, with 10 bases between. The CDR3 has 13 residues. The germline CDR1 and CDR2 sequences are SGHRS and YFSETQ. CDR3 loop: CASSVTGPYEQYF. The CDR3 bases are TGCGCCAGCAGCGTGACAGGCCCCTACGAGCAGTACTTC.

This clone was counted a few times. The junction does not match germline at one end; this may be a read error. The chain is built from TRBV7-2 and TRBJ2-3; the D gene is possibly TRBD1 (6 bases). The germline CDR1 and CDR2 sequences are SGHTA and FQGNSA. The CDR3 is made up of 15 amino acids. The CDR3, as DNA: TGTGCCAGCACCTTAATGGGGGCCTACGCAGATACGCAGTATTTT. As protein: CASTLMGAYADTQYF.

The V gene is TRBV2, the J gene TRBJ2-3; 14 nucleotides line up with TRBD2. V dropped 5 bases and J dropped 4; count of bases not matched to a gene: 5. The CDR3 has 16 residues. CDR1 and CDR2 (germline): SNHLY, FYNNEI. The CDR3 spells CASSPGTSGGPDTQYF. The CDR3 coding sequence is TGTGCCAGCAGTCCCGGGACTAGCGGGGGCCCAGATACGCAGTATTTT.

This sequence joins TRBV7-9 and TRBJ1-5; TRBD1 is a possible D gene (6 bases). V gave up 5 bases and J gave up 7 bases, with 15 bases separating them. The germline V gene has CDR1 SEHNR and CDR2 FQNEAQ (reference sequence). CDR3 size: 14 residues. The CDR3 bases are TGTGCCAGCAGCCTGGTGGGGGGCGGGCAGCCCCAGCATTTT. Translating it yields CASSLVGGGQPQHF.

This rearrangement joins TRBV28 to TRBJ1-2, with 10 bases that match TRBD1. Losses at the gene ends were 5 bases for V and 4 bases for J; bases not matched to a gene: 7. The CDR3 contains 15 residues. Germline values: CDR1 MDHEN, CDR2 SYDVKM. The CDR3 bases are TGTGCCAGCAGTCCCGAGGGACAGGGGAGCTATGGCTACACCTTC. It codes for CASSPEGQGSYGYTF.

This clone was observed a few times. V and J are TRBV7-9 and TRBJ2-1, with D possibly TRBD1 on 6 matching bases. The CDR3 consists of 14 residues. V was cut by 5 bases and J by 2 bases, with 10 bases left in between. The germline V gene has CDR1 SEHNR and CDR2 FQNEAQ (reference sequence). For the CDR3, the DNA is TGTGCCAGCAGCCCATGGACAGCCTACAATGAGCAGTTCTTC. Residues: CASSPWTAYNEQFF.

V gene TRBV10-1 combines with J gene TRBJ2-2; D is unresolved. The germline gives CDR1 WNHNN, CDR2 SYGVQD (reference sequence). This CDR3 region has 16 residues. The germline V and J ends were trimmed by 0 bases and 4 bases, with 12 bases remaining between them. The chain's CDR3 is CASSESLGQSTGELFF. DNA of the CDR3: TGCGCCAGCAGTGAGTCTTTAGGGCAGTCCACCGGGGAGCTGTTTTTT.

This chain connects TRBV2 to TRBJ2-1; possible D gene TRBD2, 5 bases. The germline V gene has CDR1 SNHLY and CDR2 FYNNEI. The CDR3 is 13 residues long. The germline V and J ends were trimmed by 8 bases and 4 bases, with 12 bases remaining between them. CDR3 nucleotide sequence: TGTGCCAGCGGGATAGCGAGTTACAATGAGCAGTTCTTC. It encodes CASGIASYNEQFF.

The rearrangement links TRBV27 to TRBJ1-2, with 7 bases that match TRBD1. Germline V CDR1 and CDR2: MNHEY, SMNVEV (reference sequence). The trim removed 4 bases at V and 5 bases at J, leaving 4 bases unmatched. The CDR3 is 13 amino acids. This CDR3 reads CASSWYRGYGYTF. The CDR3 DNA reads as TGTGCCAGCAGTTGGTACAGGGGATATGGCTACACCTTC.

The rearrangement uses TRBV7-2 and TRBJ2-5; possible D gene TRBD1, 5 bases. The J call may be incorrect, as the DNA end agrees better with TRBJ2-7. In germline, CDR1 is SGHTA, CDR2 FQGNSA. CDR3 length: 15 residues. CDR3 sequence (DNA): TGTGCCAGCAGCTTAGTTCAGGACAAGGTTTACGAGCAGTACTTC. As protein: CASSLVQDKVYEQYF.

CDR3 sequence reads: CASSLMGLAGVNEQFF. The CDR3 DNA reads TGTGCCAGCAGCTTAATGGGACTAGCGGGGGTCAATGAGCAGTTCTTC. The rearrangement uses TRBV11-2 and TRBJ2-1; 14 nucleotides line up with TRBD2. V trimming: 2 bases; J trimming: 6 bases; junction bases outside the gene matches: 3. Germline-derived CDR1 and CDR2 are SGHAT and FQNNGV. There are 16 residues in the CDR3.

As regards this clone: Since a much larger clone is just one base distant, this may be a read error. At the DNA level, this CDR3 is encoded by other sequences in the same sample as well. The genes are TRBV7-6 and TRBJ2-7; 7 bases map to TRBD1. Per the germline V gene, CDR1 is SGHVS and CDR2 is FNYEAQ. Trimming cost V 1 base and J 0 bases; bases outside gene matches: 0. The CDR3 is made up of 14 amino acids. The CDR3 loop is CASSLGTGSYEQYF. The CDR3 nucleotides are TGTGCCAGCAGCTTAGGGACAGGCTCCTACGAGCAGTACTTC.

The J gene is TRBJ1-6, the V gene TRBV5-4; D unresolved. Germline-derived CDR1 and CDR2 are SGHNT and YYREEE (reference sequence). V gave up 0 bases and J gave up 7 bases, with 11 bases separating them. The CDR3 has 15 amino acids. Here the CDR3 DNA reads TGTGCCAGCAGCTTGGATGCGGGTACGAATTCACCCCTCCACTTT. This gives the protein CASSLDAGTNSPLHF.

V gene TRBV11-2 combines with J gene TRBJ2-7; unclear D gene. The CDR3 extends over 13 amino acids. Germline CDR1 reads SGHAT; CDR2 reads FQNNGV. Between the trimmed V and J ends, which lost 3 bases and 3 bases, there was a span of 9 bases. Here the CDR3 reads CASSFGVLYEQYF. DNA for the CDR3: TGTGCCAGCAGCTTTGGGGTTCTCTACGAGCAGTACTTC. Based on the CDR3 plus reference TRBV11-2 and TRBJ2-7, the full variable domain is EAGVAQSPRYKIIEKRQSVAFWCNPISGHATLYWYQQILGQGPKLLIQFQNNGVVDDSQLPKDRFSAERLKGVDSTLKIQPAKLEDSAVYLCASSFGVLYEQYFGPGTRLTVT.

V gene TRBV2 combines with J gene TRBJ2-3; a possible D gene is TRBD2 (7 bases). Germline V gives CDR1 SNHLY, CDR2 FYNNEI. CDR3 size: 14 residues. Trimming took off 8 bases at V and 6 bases at J, with 18 bases between the two ends. DNA of the CDR3: TGTGCCAGCCGAGCGGGACATCGCGCCGATACGCAGTATTTT. Translating gives CASRAGHRADTQYF.